Ten or more counts support the clone carrying this TCR beta chain. Unmatched junction bases numbered 2, after V lost 0 bases and J lost 2 bases. The CDR3 has 15 residues. From germline, CDR1 is SGHTS and CDR2 YDEGEE. The record originates from a study of tumor-infiltrating lymphocytes in primary liver carcinoma. Study-wide background: Patients were men and women aged 30 to 69 years. Samples returned roughly 3.5 to 7.5 million productive TCRbeta reads each. Read depth did not differ significantly between tissue types. T1-T3 N0M0 was the stage of the tumors, which were about 4.2 to 10 cm across.

With a constant-region primer, TCR beta cDNA was made from approximately 500 ng of total RNA. It was through three nested multiplex PCR rounds of slightly modified ARM-PCR that TCR beta libraries arose. A C-beta reverse primer was combined with TRBV1-TRBV30 forward primers in the first two PCR rounds, and each round had 9 to 10 cycles. Each CDR3 protein gets one entry after TCRdb re-called the multiplex PCR reads with MiXCR. This table has 70,000 to 85,000 distinct CDR3 sequences, around 75% appearing once. Co-extraction of RNA and DNA was performed on about 18-30 mg of unsorted bulk tissue. V is TRBV5-8 and J is TRBJ2-1; 7 bases agree with TRBD1. The sequence was collected from a woman aged 60-70 years with primary liver carcinoma and hepatitis B virus infection. Sequenced input: liver tumor tissue from sampling region 4. Specified subset: tumor region T4, right-lateral pole. CDR3 coding DNA: TGTGCCAGCAGCTTGGGACAGGGTGCCTACAATGAGCAGTTCTTC. It codes for CASSLGQGAYNEQFF.